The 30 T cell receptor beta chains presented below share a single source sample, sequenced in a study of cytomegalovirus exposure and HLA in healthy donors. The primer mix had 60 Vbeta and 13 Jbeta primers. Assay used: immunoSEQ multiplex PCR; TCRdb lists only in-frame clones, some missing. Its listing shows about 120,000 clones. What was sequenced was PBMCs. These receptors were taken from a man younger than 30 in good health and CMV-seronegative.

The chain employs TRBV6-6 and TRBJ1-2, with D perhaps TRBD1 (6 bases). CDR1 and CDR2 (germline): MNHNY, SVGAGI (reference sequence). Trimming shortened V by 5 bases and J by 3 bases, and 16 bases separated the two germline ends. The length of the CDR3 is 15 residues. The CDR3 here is CASSQTQGGDYGYTF. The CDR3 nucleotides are TGTGCCAGCAGTCAAACTCAAGGGGGGGACTATGGCTACACCTTC.

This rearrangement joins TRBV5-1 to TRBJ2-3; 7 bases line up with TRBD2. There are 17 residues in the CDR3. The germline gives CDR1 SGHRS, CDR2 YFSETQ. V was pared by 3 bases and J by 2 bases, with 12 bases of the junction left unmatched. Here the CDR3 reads CASSSSPLGGATDTQYF. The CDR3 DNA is TGCGCCAGCAGCTCATCCCCTTTGGGAGGGGCCACAGATACGCAGTATTTT.

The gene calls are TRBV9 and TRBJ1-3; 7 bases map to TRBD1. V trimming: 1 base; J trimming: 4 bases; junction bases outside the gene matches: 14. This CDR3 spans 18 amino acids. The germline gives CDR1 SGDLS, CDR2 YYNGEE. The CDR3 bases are TGTGCCAGCAGCGTAAGCCCTTATGCGACAGGGCCAGGAAACACCATATATTTT. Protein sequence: CASSVSPYATGPGNTIYF. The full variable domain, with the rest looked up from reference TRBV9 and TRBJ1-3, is DSGVTQTPKHLITATGQRVTLRCSPRSGDLSVYWYQQSLDQGLQFLIQYYNGEERAKGNILERFSAQQFPDLHSELNLSSLELGDSALYFCASSVSPYATGPGNTIYFGEGSWLTVV.

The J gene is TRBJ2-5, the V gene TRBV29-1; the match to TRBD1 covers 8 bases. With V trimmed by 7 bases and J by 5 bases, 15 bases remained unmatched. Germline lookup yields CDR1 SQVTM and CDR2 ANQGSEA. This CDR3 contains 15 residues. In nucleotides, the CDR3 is TGCAGCGCGCCATATGTCCACAGGGGGTATGAGACCCAGTACTTC. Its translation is CSAPYVHRGYETQYF.

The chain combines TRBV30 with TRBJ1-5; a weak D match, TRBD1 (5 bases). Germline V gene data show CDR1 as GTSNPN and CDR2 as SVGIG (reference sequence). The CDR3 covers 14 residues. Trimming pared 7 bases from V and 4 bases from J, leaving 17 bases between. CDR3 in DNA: TGTGCCTTCTCAAAAATGGCAGGGAATCAGCCCCAGCATTTT. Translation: CAFSKMAGNQPQHF.

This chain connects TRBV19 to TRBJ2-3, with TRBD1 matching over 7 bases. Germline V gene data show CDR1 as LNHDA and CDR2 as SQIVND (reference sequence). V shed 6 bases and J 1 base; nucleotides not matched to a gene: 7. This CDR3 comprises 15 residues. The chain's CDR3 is CASRQTGSGTDTQYF. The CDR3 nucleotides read TGTGCCAGTAGGCAGACAGGGTCTGGCACAGATACGCAGTATTTT.

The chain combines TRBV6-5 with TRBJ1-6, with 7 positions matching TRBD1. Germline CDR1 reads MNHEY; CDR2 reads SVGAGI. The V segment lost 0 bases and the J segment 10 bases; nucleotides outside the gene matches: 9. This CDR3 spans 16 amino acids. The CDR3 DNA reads TGTGCCAGCAGTTACTCGTCGGTAGGGGGCGGGTCACCCCTCCACTTT. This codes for CASSYSSVGGGSPLHF.

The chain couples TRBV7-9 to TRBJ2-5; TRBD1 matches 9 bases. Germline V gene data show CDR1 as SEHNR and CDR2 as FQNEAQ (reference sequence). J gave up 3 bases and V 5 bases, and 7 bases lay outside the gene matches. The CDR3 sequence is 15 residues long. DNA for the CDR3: TGTGCCAGCAGCCCGGGACAGGGAGGGGAAGAGACCCAGTACTTC. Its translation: CASSPGQGGEETQYF.

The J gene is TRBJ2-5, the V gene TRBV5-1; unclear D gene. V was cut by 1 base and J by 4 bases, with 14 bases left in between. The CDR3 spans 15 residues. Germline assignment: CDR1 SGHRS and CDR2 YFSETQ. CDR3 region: CASSLRTQRGETQYF. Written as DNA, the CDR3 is TGCGCCAGCAGCTTGCGAACTCAGCGTGGAGAGACCCAGTACTTC.

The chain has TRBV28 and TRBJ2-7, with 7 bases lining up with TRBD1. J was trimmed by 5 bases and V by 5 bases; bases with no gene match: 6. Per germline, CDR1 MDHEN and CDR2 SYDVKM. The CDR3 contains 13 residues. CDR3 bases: TGTGCCAGCAGTCATACAGGGGCGAACGAGCAGTACTTC. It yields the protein CASSHTGANEQYF.

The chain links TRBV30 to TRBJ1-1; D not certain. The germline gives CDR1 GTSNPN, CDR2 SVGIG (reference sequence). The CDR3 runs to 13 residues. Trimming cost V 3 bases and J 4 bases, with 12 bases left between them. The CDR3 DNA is TGTGCCTGGAGGGAGGGTCTTAGCACTGAAGCTTTCTTT. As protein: CAWREGLSTEAFF.

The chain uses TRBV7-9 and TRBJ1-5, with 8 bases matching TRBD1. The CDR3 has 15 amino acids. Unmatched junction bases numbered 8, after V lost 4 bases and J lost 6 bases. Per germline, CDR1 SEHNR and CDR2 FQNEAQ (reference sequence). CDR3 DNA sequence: TGTGCCAGCAGCTCGGACAGGGAGTGGAGTCAGCCCCAGCATTTT. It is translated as CASSSDREWSQPQHF. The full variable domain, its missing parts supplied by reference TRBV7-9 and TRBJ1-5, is DTGVSQNPRHKITKRGQNVTFRCDPISEHNRLYWYRQTLGQGPEFLTYFQNEAQLEKSRLLSDRFSAERPKGSFSTLEIQRTEQGDSAMYLCASSSDREWSQPQHFGDGTRLSIL.

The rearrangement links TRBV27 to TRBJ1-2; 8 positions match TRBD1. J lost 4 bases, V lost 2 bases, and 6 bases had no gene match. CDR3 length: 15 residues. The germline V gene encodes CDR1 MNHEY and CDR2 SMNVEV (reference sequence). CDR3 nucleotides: TGTGCCAGCAGTTTAATCCAGGGGGCGCGCTATGGCTACACCTTC. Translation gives CASSLIQGARYGYTF.

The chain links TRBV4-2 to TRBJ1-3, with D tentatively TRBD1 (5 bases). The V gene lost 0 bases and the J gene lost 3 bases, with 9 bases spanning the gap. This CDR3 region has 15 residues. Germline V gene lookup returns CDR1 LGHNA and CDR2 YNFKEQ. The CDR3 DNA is TGTGCCAGCAGCCAAGATTCGGGGGTTGGAAACACCATATATTTT. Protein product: CASSQDSGVGNTIYF.

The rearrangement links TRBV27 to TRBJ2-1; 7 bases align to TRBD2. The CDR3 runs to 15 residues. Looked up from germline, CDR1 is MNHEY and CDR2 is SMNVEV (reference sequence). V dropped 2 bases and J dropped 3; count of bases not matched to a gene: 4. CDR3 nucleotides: TGTGCCAGCAGTTTAGGGGGAGGGTTCTACAATGAGCAGTTCTTC. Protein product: CASSLGGGFYNEQFF.

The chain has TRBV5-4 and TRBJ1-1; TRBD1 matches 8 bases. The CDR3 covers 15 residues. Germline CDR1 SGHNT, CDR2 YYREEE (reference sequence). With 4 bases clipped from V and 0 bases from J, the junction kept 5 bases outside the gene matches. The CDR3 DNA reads TGTGCCAGCAGCCTCGGGACAGGAGTGAACACTGAAGCTTTCTTT. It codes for CASSLGTGVNTEAFF. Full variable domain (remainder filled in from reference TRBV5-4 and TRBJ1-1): ETGVTQSPTHLIKTRGQQVTLRCSSQSGHNTVSWYQQALGQGPQFIFQYYREEENGRGNFPPRFSGLQFPNYSSELNVNALELDDSALYLCASSLGTGVNTEAFFGQGTRLTVV.

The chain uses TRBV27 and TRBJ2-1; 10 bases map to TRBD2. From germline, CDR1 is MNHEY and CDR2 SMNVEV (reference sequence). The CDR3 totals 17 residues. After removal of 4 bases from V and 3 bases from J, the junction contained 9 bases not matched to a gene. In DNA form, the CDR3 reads TGTGCCAGCAGTTCCAATTTTCTAGCGGGGGACTACAATGAGCAGTTCTTC. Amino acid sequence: CASSSNFLAGDYNEQFF.

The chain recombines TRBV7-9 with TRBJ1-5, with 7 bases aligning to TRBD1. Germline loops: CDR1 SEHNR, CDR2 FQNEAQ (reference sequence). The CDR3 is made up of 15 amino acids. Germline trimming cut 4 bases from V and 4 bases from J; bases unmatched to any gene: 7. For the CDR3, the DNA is TGTGCCAGCAGCTCGGGGGACAGTTTTAATCAGCCCCAGCATTTT. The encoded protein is CASSSGDSFNQPQHF.

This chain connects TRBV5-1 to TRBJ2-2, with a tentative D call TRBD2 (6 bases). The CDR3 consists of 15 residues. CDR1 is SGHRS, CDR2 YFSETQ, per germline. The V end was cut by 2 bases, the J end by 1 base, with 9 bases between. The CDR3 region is CASSFGGGNTGELFF. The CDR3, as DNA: TGCGCCAGCAGCTTTGGGGGAGGGAACACCGGGGAGCTGTTTTTT.

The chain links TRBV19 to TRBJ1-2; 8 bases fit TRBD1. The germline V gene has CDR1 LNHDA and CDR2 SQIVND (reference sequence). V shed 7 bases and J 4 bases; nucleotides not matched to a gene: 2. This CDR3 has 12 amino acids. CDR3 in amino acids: CASTDRGYGYTF. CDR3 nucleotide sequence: TGTGCCAGTACCGACAGGGGCTATGGCTACACCTTC.

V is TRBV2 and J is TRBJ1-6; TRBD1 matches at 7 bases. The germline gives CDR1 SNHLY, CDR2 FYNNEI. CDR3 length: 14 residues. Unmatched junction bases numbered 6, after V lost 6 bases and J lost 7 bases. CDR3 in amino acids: CASRRQGENSPLHF. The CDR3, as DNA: TGTGCCAGCAGGAGACAGGGAGAGAATTCACCCCTCCACTTT.

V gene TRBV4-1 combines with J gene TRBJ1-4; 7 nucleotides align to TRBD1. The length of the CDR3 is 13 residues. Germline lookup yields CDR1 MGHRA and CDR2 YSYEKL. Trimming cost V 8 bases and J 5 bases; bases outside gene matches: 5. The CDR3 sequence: CASGLTGNEKLFF. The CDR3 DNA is TGCGCCAGCGGCCTGACAGGGAATGAAAAACTGTTTTTT.

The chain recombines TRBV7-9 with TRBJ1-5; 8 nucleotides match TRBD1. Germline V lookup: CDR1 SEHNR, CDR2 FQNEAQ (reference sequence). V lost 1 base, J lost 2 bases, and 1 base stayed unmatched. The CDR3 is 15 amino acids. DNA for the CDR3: TGTGCCAGCAGCTTAGAGGGACAGGGCAATCAGCCCCAGCATTTT. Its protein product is CASSLEGQGNQPQHF.

The CDR3 reads CASSSRLAGPAGELFF. CDR3 coding DNA: TGTGCCAGTAGTTCTCGACTAGCGGGGCCCGCCGGGGAGCTGTTTTTT. The chain employs TRBV19 and TRBJ2-2; 11 nucleotides line up with TRBD2. With 5 bases clipped from V and 6 bases from J, the junction kept 8 bases outside the gene matches. CDR1 and CDR2 from the germline V gene are LNHDA and SQIVND (reference sequence). The length of the CDR3 is 16 residues.

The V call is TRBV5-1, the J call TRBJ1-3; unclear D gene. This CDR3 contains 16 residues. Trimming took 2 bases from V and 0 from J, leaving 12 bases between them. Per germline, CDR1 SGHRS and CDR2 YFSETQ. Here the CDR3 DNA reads TGCGCCAGCAGCTTCCTAGGTACCGACTCTGGAAACACCATATATTTT. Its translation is CASSFLGTDSGNTIYF. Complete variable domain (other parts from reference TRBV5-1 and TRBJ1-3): KAGVTQTPRYLIKTRGQQVTLSCSPISGHRSVSWYQQTPGQGLQFLFEYFSETQRNKGNFPGRFSGRQFSNSRSEMNVSTLELGDSALYLCASSFLGTDSGNTIYFGEGSWLTVV.

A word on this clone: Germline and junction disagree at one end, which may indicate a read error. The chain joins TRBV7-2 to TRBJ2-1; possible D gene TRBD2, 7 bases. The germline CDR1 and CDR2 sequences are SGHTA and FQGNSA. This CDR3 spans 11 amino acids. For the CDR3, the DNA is TGTGCCAGCAGCTTAGCGGGGGGGCTTATCTTC. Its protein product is CASSLAGGLIF.

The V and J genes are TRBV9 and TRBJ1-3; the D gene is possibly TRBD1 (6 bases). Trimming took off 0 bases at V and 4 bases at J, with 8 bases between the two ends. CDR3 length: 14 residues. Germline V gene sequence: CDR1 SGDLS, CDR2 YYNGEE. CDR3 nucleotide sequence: TGTGCCAGCAGCGTAGGGGGGCCGGGAAACACCATATATTTT. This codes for CASSVGGPGNTIYF.

Written as DNA, the CDR3 is TGCGCCAGCAGCCCTCTGGACAGGGCTGCCCTTGGCTACACCTTC. This encodes CASSPLDRAALGYTF. The chain is built from TRBV5-1 and TRBJ1-2; 8 nucleotides match TRBD1. After removal of 4 bases from V and 7 bases from J, the junction contained 12 bases not matched to a gene. Germline V lookup: CDR1 SGHRS, CDR2 YFSETQ. The CDR3 runs 15 residues.

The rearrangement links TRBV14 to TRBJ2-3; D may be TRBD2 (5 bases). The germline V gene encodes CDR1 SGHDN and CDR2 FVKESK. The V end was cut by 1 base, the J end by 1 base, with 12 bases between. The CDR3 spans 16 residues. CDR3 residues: CASSQVAGGGTDTQYF. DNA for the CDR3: TGTGCCAGCAGCCAAGTCGCGGGTGGTGGCACAGATACGCAGTATTTT.

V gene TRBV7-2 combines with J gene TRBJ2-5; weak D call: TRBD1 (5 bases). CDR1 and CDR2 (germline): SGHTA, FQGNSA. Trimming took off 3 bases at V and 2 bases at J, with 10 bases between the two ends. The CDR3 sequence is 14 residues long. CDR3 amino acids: CASSLDIVQETQYF. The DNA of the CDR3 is TGTGCCAGCAGCTTGGACATCGTGCAAGAGACCCAGTACTTC.